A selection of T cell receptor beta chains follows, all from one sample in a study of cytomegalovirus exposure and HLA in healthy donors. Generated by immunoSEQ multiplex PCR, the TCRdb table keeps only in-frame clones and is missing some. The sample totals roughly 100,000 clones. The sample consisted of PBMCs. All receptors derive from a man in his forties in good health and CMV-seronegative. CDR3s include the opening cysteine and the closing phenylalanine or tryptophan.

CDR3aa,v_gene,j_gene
CASSSTGGTDTQYF,TRBV9,TRBJ2-3
CASSSRSIQYF,TRBV27,TRBJ2-4
CASSRAFGYEQYF,TRBV2,TRBJ2-7
CASSSQTGNTEAFF,TRBV5-1,TRBJ1-1
CASSESAGGPKAFF,TRBV10-1,TRBJ1-1
CASSFTGFVTEAFF,TRBV7-8,TRBJ1-1
CASTEGTVQYF,TRBV7-9,TRBJ2-4
CASSLSPPDTEAFF,TRBV7-9,TRBJ1-1
CASSLGQGLGPQHF,TRBV5-1,TRBJ1-5
CASSLKGRDGRRFF,TRBV7-2,TRBJ1-1
CASSSILTGELFF,TRBV19,TRBJ2-2
CASSEGWGRGVFQPQHF,TRBV6-1,TRBJ1-5
CASSGSGTSYQETQYF,TRBV10-2,TRBJ2-5
CASSSPQPGKLFF,TRBV28,TRBJ1-4
CASSFLSQTLGTDTQYF,TRBV7-9,TRBJ2-3
CASSGDTRETQYF,TRBV18,TRBJ2-5